Included here is one T cell receptor (beta chain) sequence, with context. The antigen remains undetermined. Other DNA variants within this sample encode the same CDR3. This sample was included in a study of shared clonotypes between healthy human individuals. Overall study findings and caveats: Clonotype sharing levels among donors were expected to vary with sequencing depth.

Deep was the level at which the assay was run. In the study's own analysis: ImmunoSEQ sequences covered only the junction and lacked quality scores; filtering therefore differed. Clones were sequenced by immunoSEQ multiplex PCR, and TCRdb holds only the in-frame ones, with some missing. V, J and clone size are those of that table, while D and trimming were read from the DNA. Among 700,000 to 950,000 clones listed, 96% were seen once. In the naive CD8 group, cells lacked CD45RO and were positively selected for CCR7, so terminally differentiated effector memory CD45RA+ cells were left out. This CDR3 is 13 amino acids long. Per the germline V gene, CDR1 is GTSNPN and CDR2 is SVGIG (reference sequence). Between the trimmed V and J ends, which lost 0 bases and 0 bases, there was a span of 5 bases.

The chain uses TRBV30 and TRBJ1-1; D gene ambiguous. This clonotype was obtained from a man aged 25 to 40 in good health. Sequenced: naive CD8+ T cells sorted from blood. This CDR3 reads CAWSVGVNTEAFF. The CDR3 coding sequence is TGTGCCTGGAGTGTAGGAGTGAACACTGAAGCTTTCTTT. The full variable domain, its missing parts supplied by reference TRBV30 and TRBJ1-1, is SQTIHQWPATLVQPVGSPLSLECTVEGTSNPNLYWYRQAAGRGLQLLFYSVGIGQISSEVPQNLSASRPQDRQFILSSKKLLLSDSGFYLCAWSVGVNTEAFFGQGTRLTVV.